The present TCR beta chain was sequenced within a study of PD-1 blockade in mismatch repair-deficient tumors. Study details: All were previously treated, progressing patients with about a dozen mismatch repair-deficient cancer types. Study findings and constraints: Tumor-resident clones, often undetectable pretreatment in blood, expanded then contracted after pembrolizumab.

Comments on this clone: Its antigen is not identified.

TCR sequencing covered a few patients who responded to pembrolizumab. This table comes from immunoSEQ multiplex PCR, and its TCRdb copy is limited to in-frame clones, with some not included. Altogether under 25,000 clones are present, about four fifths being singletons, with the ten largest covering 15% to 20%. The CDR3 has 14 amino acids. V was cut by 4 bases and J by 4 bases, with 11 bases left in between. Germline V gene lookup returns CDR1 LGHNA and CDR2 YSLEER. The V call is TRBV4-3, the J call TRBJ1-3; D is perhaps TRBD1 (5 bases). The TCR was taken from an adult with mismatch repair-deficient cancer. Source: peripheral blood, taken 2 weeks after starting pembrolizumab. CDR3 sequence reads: CASSPTGLGNTIYF. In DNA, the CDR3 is TGCGCCAGCAGCCCTACGGGGCTAGGAAACACCATATATTTT.